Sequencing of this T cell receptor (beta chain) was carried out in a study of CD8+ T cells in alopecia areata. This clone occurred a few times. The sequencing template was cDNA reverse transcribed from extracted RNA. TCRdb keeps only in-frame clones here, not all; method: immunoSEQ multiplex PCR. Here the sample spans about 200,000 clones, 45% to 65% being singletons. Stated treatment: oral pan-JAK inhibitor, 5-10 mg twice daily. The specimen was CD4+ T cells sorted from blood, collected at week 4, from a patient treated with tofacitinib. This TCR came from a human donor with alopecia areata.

The CDR3 bases are TGTGCCAGCAGCATAGAGTTGGGGGGGAGAATGGGAGAGACCCAGTACTTC. It is translated as CASSIELGGRMGETQYF. The chain is built from TRBV7-2 and TRBJ2-5, with 7 bases identical to TRBD2. This CDR3 region has 17 residues. Germline values: CDR1 SGHTA, CDR2 FQGNSA. Trimming removed 5 bases from V and 4 bases from J; junction bases left unmatched: 16. Full variable domain (rest looked up from reference TRBV7-2 and TRBJ2-5): GAGVSQSPSNKVTEKGKDVELRCDPISGHTALYWYRQSLGQGLEFLIYFQGNSAPDKSGLPSDRFSAERTGGSVSTLTIQRTQQEDSAVYLCASSIELGGRMGETQYFGPGTRLLVL.